This TCR beta chain was documented in a study of T cells after yellow fever vaccination. This clonotype was counted between two and nine times. Each CDR3 protein gets one entry after TCRdb re-called the 5' RACE reads with MiXCR. Found here are 200,000 to 300,000 distinct CDR3 sequences, about an eighth of them singletons; the top ten hold approximately 0.49%. The sample in question was CD4+ T cells sorted from PBMCs, obtained 45 days after the yellow fever booster vaccination. This TCR came from a man aged 25-40 years who received the YFV17D yellow fever vaccine.

CDR3 sequence: CASSGGGASSSNEQFF. CDR3 DNA sequence: TGTGCCAGCTCCGGGGGGGGGGCTAGTTCGAGCAATGAGCAGTTCTTC. The rearrangement uses TRBV12-3 or TRBV12-4 and TRBJ2-1; 8 bases are shared with TRBD2. CDR3 size: 16 residues. Unmatched junction bases numbered 15, after V lost 8 bases and J lost 6 bases.